The 16 T cell receptor beta chains listed next were all sequenced from one sample in a study of T cell responses to AZD1222 COVID-19 vaccine. Assay used: immunoSEQ multiplex PCR; TCRdb lists only in-frame clones, some missing. Here the sample spans some 98,000 clones, about 88% being singletons. The material was peripheral blood, obtained 28 days after the second AZD1222 dose. These receptors all stem from an adult who received the AZD1222 COVID-19 vaccine.

The genes are TRBV6-5 and TRBJ2-3; tentatively, D is TRBD2 (5 bases). Per germline, CDR1 MNHEY and CDR2 SVGAGI. This CDR3 contains 12 residues. V was pared by 6 bases and J by 4 bases, with 8 bases between. The CDR3 DNA is TGTGCCAGCAGCCCCGGGGCAGATACGCAGTATTTT. Its protein is CASSPGADTQYF.

This clone was picked up a small number of times. V and J are TRBV5-1 and TRBJ1-5; D is perhaps TRBD1 (6 bases). CDR1 and CDR2 from the germline V gene are SGHRS and YFSETQ. This CDR3 has 15 residues. The V end lost 2 bases, the J end lost 6 bases, and 15 bases lay between the germline ends. CDR3 sequence: CASSFLGAVGQPQHF. In DNA, the CDR3 is TGCGCCAGCAGCTTCTTGGGGGCCGTGGGTCAGCCCCAGCATTTT.

CDR3 in amino acids: CASSLPGQVHYEQYF. As DNA, the CDR3 is TGTGCCAGCAGTTTACCGGGACAGGTACACTACGAGCAGTACTTC. The chain links TRBV28 to TRBJ2-7; 8 bases map to TRBD1. With 2 bases clipped from V and 3 bases from J, the junction kept 6 bases outside the gene matches. CDR3 length equals 15 residues. Germline CDR1 is MDHEN and CDR2 is SYDVKM. The entire variable domain, with the rest obtained from reference TRBV28 and TRBJ2-7, is as follows: DVKVTQSSRYLVKRTGEKVFLECVQDMDHENMFWYRQDPGLGLRLIYFSYDVKMKEKGDIPEGYSVSREKKERFSLILESASTNQTSMYLCASSLPGQVHYEQYFGPGTRLTVT.

CDR3 residues: CASSRDSLSDTQYF. CDR3 coding DNA: TGTGCCAGCAGCAGGGACAGCCTATCGGATACGCAGTATTTT. This rearrangement joins TRBV6-2 or TRBV6-3 to TRBJ2-3; 7 bases are shared with TRBD1. V dropped 6 bases and J dropped 6; count of bases not matched to a gene: 9. Germline V lookup: CDR1 MNHEY, CDR2 SVGEGT. This CDR3 is 14 amino acids long.

J is TRBJ1-4 and V is TRBV4-1; no firm D call. The V gene lost 3 bases and the J gene lost 3 bases, with 8 bases spanning the gap. The CDR3 runs to 14 residues. Looked up from germline, CDR1 is MGHRA and CDR2 is YSYEKL. DNA of the CDR3: TGCGCCAGCAGCCAGAACAGAGCTAATGAAAAACTGTTTTTT. This encodes CASSQNRANEKLFF.

This clone was detected a few times. This chain connects TRBV6-1 to TRBJ1-5, with TRBD1 identical over 8 bases. CDR1 and CDR2 (germline): MNHNS, SASEGT. The CDR3 is 15 amino acids. The V and J ends lost 3 bases and 5 bases, in that order; junction bases with no gene match: 6. This chain's CDR3 is CASSDKGTGYQPQHF. Here the CDR3 DNA reads TGTGCCAGCAGTGATAAAGGGACAGGATATCAGCCCCAGCATTTT.

The genes are TRBV2 and TRBJ2-1, with TRBD2 matching over 11 bases. CDR1 and CDR2 from the germline V gene are SNHLY and FYNNEI. This CDR3 spans 15 amino acids. V lost 6 bases, J lost 8 bases, and 9 bases stayed unmatched. CDR3 sequence: CASRILAGAKDEQFF. CDR3 DNA: TGTGCCAGCAGGATACTAGCGGGAGCTAAGGATGAGCAGTTCTTC.

The chain uses TRBV6-5 and TRBJ2-7; 12 bases agree with TRBD1. The CDR3 length is 14 residues. J gave up 6 bases and V 6 bases, and 6 bases lay outside the gene matches. Germline V gives CDR1 MNHEY, CDR2 SVGAGI. CDR3 in amino acids: CASSRDRGLSEQYF. The CDR3 DNA reads TGTGCCAGCAGCCGGGACAGGGGGCTGAGCGAGCAGTACTTC.

The chain carries TRBV9 and TRBJ1-1; TRBD1 matches at 8 bases. The CDR3 contains 18 residues. CDR1 SGDLS and CDR2 YYNGEE come from the germline V gene. J was trimmed by 4 bases and V by 0 bases; bases with no gene match: 14. The DNA for the CDR3 is TGTGCCAGCAGCGTAGACACCGGGACAGGCCGAGTGGCCACTGAAGCTTTCTTT. This translates into CASSVDTGTGRVATEAFF.

The genes are TRBV7-3 and TRBJ2-3; 7 bases are a match to TRBD1. Looked up from germline, CDR1 is SGHTA and CDR2 is FQGTGA. V gave up 3 bases and J gave up 6 bases; unmatched junction bases: 3. The CDR3 extends over 13 amino acids. The CDR3 reads CASSFSRGDTQYF. The CDR3 DNA reads as TGTGCCAGCAGCTTTTCCAGGGGGGATACGCAGTATTTT.

This clone appeared a single time. The V call is TRBV6-2 or TRBV6-3, the J call TRBJ2-7; D possibly corresponds to TRBD2 (6 bases). The CDR3 loop spans 16 amino acids. Germline loops: CDR1 MNHEY, CDR2 SVGEGT. V was clipped by 6 bases and J by 1 base, with 19 bases between them. The CDR3: CASSPPGLSRSYEQYF. CDR3 nucleotide sequence: TGTGCCAGCAGCCCACCGGGACTTTCGCGTTCCTACGAGCAGTACTTC.

The chain links TRBV5-1 to TRBJ1-2; 10 bases are a match to TRBD1. V lost 1 base to trimming and J lost 6 bases; unmatched junction nucleotides: 12. CDR1 and CDR2 from the germline V gene are SGHRS and YFSETQ. The CDR3 extends over 17 amino acids. CDR3 sequence (DNA): TGCGCCAGCAGCTTGCATGTAACTCCGGGACAGGGGAATGGCTACACCTTC. It codes for CASSLHVTPGQGNGYTF.

This clone has more than one count but fewer than ten. The V and J genes are TRBV5-1 and TRBJ2-1; D gene uncertain. From germline, CDR1 is SGHRS and CDR2 YFSETQ. V was trimmed by 4 bases and J by 0 bases, leaving 11 bases between them. The CDR3 has 15 residues. CDR3 nucleotides: TGCGCCAGCAGCCCAGGACCGAGCTCCTACAATGAGCAGTTCTTC. Its protein product is CASSPGPSSYNEQFF.

V gene TRBV28 combines with J gene TRBJ1-5, with 8 bases identical to TRBD1. The CDR3 covers 16 residues. In germline, CDR1 is MDHEN, CDR2 SYDVKM. V lost 6 bases, J lost 2 bases, and 9 bases stayed unmatched. The CDR3 here is CASSLWTGRRNQPQHF. CDR3 nucleotide sequence: TGTGCCAGCAGCCTCTGGACAGGGAGACGCAATCAGCCCCAGCATTTT.

The chain combines TRBV3-1 (or the pseudogene TRBV3-2) with TRBJ1-2, with 7 bases aligning to TRBD1. CDR1 and CDR2 from the germline V gene are LGHDT and YNNKEL (reference sequence). The V and J ends lost 4 bases and 8 bases, in that order; junction bases with no gene match: 13. The CDR3 has 15 residues. The CDR3 nucleotides are TGTGCCAGCAGCCCAAGACAGGGACAAGGAGACGGCTACACCTTC. Translated, it gives CASSPRQGQGDGYTF.

The chain has TRBV5-1 and TRBJ2-2, with 11 bases identical to TRBD2. Germline trimming cut 2 bases from V and 6 bases from J; bases unmatched to any gene: 3. Per the germline V gene, CDR1 is SGHRS and CDR2 is YFSETQ. The length of the CDR3 is 15 residues. CDR3 protein: CASSFASGRSGELFF. The CDR3, as DNA: TGCGCCAGCAGCTTCGCTAGCGGGAGGTCCGGGGAGCTGTTTTTT.